Listed below are T cell receptor beta chains from one sample, sequenced in a study of blood T cell repertoires in COVID-19. TCRdb's copy holds only in-frame clones and misses some; the assay was immunoSEQ multiplex PCR. Altogether about 180,000 clones are present, approximately 90% being singletons, with the ten largest covering roughly 2.9%. The sample consisted of peripheral blood. The receptors derive from a woman between 25 and 40 years old with active or convalescent COVID-19. CDR3s include the opening cysteine and the closing phenylalanine or tryptophan. The D gene is left open where the match is weak. Some rows mark clone size as missing; the rest say once, few, many or name a class of expanded clone.

J gene: TRBJ2-7
D gene: TRBD2
clone size: NA
V gene: TRBV19
CDR3 protein: CASTPRGAGGIYEQYF
CDR3 DNA: TGTGCCAGTACCCCAAGGGGCGCGGGGGGGATATACGAGCAGTACTTC

J gene: TRBJ1-2
D gene: NA
clone size: NA
V gene: TRBV5-4
CDR3 protein: CASSLNGGDYGYTF
CDR3 DNA: TGTGCCAGCAGCTTGAATGGGGGGGACTATGGCTACACCTTC

J gene: TRBJ1-6
D gene: NA
clone size: NA
V gene: TRBV4-1
CDR3 protein: CASSQEIGSNSPLHF
CDR3 DNA: TGCGCCAGCAGCCAAGAGATAGGGAGTAATTCACCCCTCCACTTT

J gene: TRBJ2-2
D gene: NA
clone size: NA
V gene: TRBV28
CDR3 protein: CASHSPTTNTGELFF
CDR3 DNA: TGTGCCAGCCACAGTCCAACCACGAACACCGGGGAGCTGTTTTTT

J gene: TRBJ1-3
D gene: NA
clone size: NA
V gene: TRBV4-1
CDR3 protein: CASSQDTLNTIYF
CDR3 DNA: TGCGCCAGCAGCCAAGACACTTTAAACACCATATATTTT

J gene: TRBJ2-2
D gene: TRBD2
clone size: NA
V gene: TRBV5-1
CDR3 protein: CASRRTSGGAGGELFF
CDR3 DNA: TGCGCCAGCAGGCGGACTAGCGGGGGGGCCGGCGGGGAGCTGTTTTTT

J gene: TRBJ2-5
D gene: TRBD1
clone size: NA
V gene: TRBV7-2
CDR3 protein: CATATGGKETQYF
CDR3 DNA: TGTGCCACAGCGACAGGGGGGAAAGAGACCCAGTACTTC

J gene: TRBJ2-4
D gene: TRBD2
clone size: NA
V gene: TRBV23-1
CDR3 protein: CASSPSGVYIQYF
CDR3 DNA: TGCGCCAGCAGCCCTAGCGGGGTCTACATTCAGTACTTC

J gene: TRBJ1-1
D gene: NA
clone size: once
V gene: TRBV28
CDR3 protein: CASQMNTEAFF
CDR3 DNA: TGTGCCAGTCAAATGAACACTGAAGCTTTCTTT

J gene: TRBJ2-7
D gene: NA
clone size: many
V gene: TRBV6-5
CDR3 protein: CASSSRWRGYEQYF
CDR3 DNA: TGTGCCAGCAGCTCCCGGTGGCGGGGCTACGAGCAGTACTTC

J gene: TRBJ2-3
D gene: NA
clone size: NA
V gene: TRBV25-1
CDR3 protein: CASSDFGQFTDTQYF
CDR3 DNA: TGTGCCAGCAGTGACTTTGGACAGTTCACAGATACGCAGTATTTT

J gene: TRBJ1-1
D gene: TRBD1
clone size: NA
V gene: TRBV3-1/TRBV3-2
CDR3 protein: CASKHRQGNTEAFF
CDR3 DNA: TGTGCCAGCAAACATCGACAGGGCAACACTGAAGCTTTCTTT

J gene: TRBJ2-7
D gene: NA
clone size: NA
V gene: TRBV7-2
CDR3 protein: CASSSTWGDYEQYF
CDR3 DNA: TGTGCCAGCAGCTCGACTTGGGGGGACTACGAGCAGTACTTC

J gene: TRBJ2-1
D gene: TRBD1
clone size: NA
V gene: TRBV11-1
CDR3 protein: CASSLETGDYNEQFF
CDR3 DNA: TGTGCCAGCAGCTTAGAGACAGGGGACTACAATGAGCAGTTCTTC

J gene: TRBJ2-5
D gene: NA
clone size: NA
V gene: TRBV5-1
CDR3 protein: CASSLSELGGQETQYF
CDR3 DNA: TGCGCCAGCAGCTTGTCCGAACTAGGGGGCCAAGAGACCCAGTACTTC

J gene: TRBJ2-1
D gene: TRBD2
clone size: NA
V gene: TRBV7-9
CDR3 protein: CASSLALGGRRDEQFF
CDR3 DNA: TGTGCCAGCAGCTTAGCGCTTGGCGGGAGGAGGGATGAGCAGTTCTTC

J gene: TRBJ1-5
D gene: NA
clone size: NA
V gene: TRBV28
CDR3 protein: CASSPLNQPQHF
CDR3 DNA: TGTGCCAGCAGTCCCCTCAATCAGCCCCAGCATTTT

J gene: TRBJ1-3
D gene: NA
clone size: NA
V gene: TRBV7-2
CDR3 protein: CASSPLRALSGNTIYF
CDR3 DNA: TGTGCCAGCAGTCCCTTGAGGGCCCTATCTGGAAACACCATATATTTT

J gene: TRBJ2-7
D gene: NA
clone size: NA
V gene: TRBV11-3
CDR3 protein: CASSLEGGGSYEQYF
CDR3 DNA: TGTGCCAGCAGCTTAGAAGGGGGAGGGTCCTACGAGCAGTACTTC

J gene: TRBJ2-1
D gene: TRBD1
clone size: NA
V gene: TRBV19
CDR3 protein: CASRLGQGAFNEQFF
CDR3 DNA: TGTGCCAGTAGGTTGGGACAGGGGGCTTTCAATGAGCAGTTCTTC

J gene: TRBJ1-4
D gene: TRBD1
clone size: NA
V gene: TRBV27
CDR3 protein: CATTGTGGEKLFF
CDR3 DNA: TGTGCCACTACCGGGACAGGGGGAGAAAAACTGTTTTTT

J gene: TRBJ2-7
D gene: TRBD1
clone size: NA
V gene: TRBV5-5
CDR3 protein: CASSGDRGSYEQYF
CDR3 DNA: TGTGCCAGCAGCGGTGACAGGGGAAGTTACGAGCAGTACTTC

J gene: TRBJ1-2
D gene: NA
clone size: NA
V gene: TRBV24-1
CDR3 protein: CATSDEGGYGYTF
CDR3 DNA: TGTGCCACCAGTGATGAGGGCGGCTATGGCTACACCTTC

J gene: TRBJ1-2
D gene: NA
clone size: NA
V gene: TRBV15
CDR3 protein: CATSRDRGGSTYGYTF
CDR3 DNA: TGTGCCACCAGCAGAGATAGGGGGGGATCTACCTATGGCTACACCTTC

J gene: TRBJ2-7
D gene: NA
clone size: NA
V gene: TRBV2
CDR3 protein: CASSVYSGYEQYF
CDR3 DNA: TGTGCCAGCAGTGTATACAGCGGCTACGAGCAGTACTTC

J gene: TRBJ1-1
D gene: NA
clone size: NA
V gene: TRBV19
CDR3 protein: CASTTSGERAEAFF
CDR3 DNA: TGTGCCAGTACCACTTCGGGGGAGCGCGCTGAAGCTTTCTTT

J gene: TRBJ1-5
D gene: NA
clone size: NA
V gene: TRBV12-3/TRBV12-4
CDR3 protein: CASSLSGYQPQHF
CDR3 DNA: TGTGCCAGCAGTTTATCCGGTTATCAGCCCCAGCATTTT

J gene: TRBJ2-1
D gene: TRBD2
clone size: NA
V gene: TRBV6-4
CDR3 protein: CASSAGGSSYNEQFF
CDR3 DNA: TGTGCCAGCAGCGCGGGAGGCAGCTCCTACAATGAGCAGTTCTTC